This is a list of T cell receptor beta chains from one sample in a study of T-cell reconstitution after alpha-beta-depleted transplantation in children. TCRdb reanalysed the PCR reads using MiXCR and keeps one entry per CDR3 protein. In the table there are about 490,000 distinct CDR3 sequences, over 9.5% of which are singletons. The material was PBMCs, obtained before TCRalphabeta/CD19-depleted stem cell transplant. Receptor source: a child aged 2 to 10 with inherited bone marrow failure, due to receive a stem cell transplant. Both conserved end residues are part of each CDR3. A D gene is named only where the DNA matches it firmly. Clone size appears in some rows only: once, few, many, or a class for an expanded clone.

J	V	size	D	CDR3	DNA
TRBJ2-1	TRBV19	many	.	CASNVQGGNEQFF	TGTGCCAGTAACGTACAGGGTGGTAATGAGCAGTTCTTC
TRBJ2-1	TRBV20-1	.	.	CSARDRRRGYNEQFF	TGCAGTGCTAGAGATCGGCGGAGGGGGTACAATGAGCAGTTCTTC
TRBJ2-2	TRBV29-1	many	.	CSVDLEDTGELFF	TGCAGCGTTGACCTAGAAGACACCGGGGAGCTGTTTTTT
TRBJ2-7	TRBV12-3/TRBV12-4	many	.	CASSSTHVTYEQYF	TGTGCCAGCAGTTCAACCCACGTTACTTACGAGCAGTACTTC
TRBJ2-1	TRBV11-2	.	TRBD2	CASSLDDRLAGGPEQFF	TGTGCCAGCAGCTTAGACGACCGACTAGCGGGAGGGCCTGAGCAGTTCTTC
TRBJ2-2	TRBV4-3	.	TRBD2	CASSPPPAGGTSRELFF	TGCGCCAGCAGCCCACCCCCAGCAGGGGGGACTAGCCGGGAGCTGTTTTTT
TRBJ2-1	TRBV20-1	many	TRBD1	CSAGGTGPVFYNEQFF	TGCAGTGCTGGGGGGACAGGGCCCGTATTTTACAATGAGCAGTTCTTC
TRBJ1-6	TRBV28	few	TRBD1	CSTGTGFNSPLHF	TGTTCAACCGGGACAGGGTTCAATTCACCCCTCCACTTT
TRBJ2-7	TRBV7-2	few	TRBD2	CASSLVGTSGRGEQYF	TGTGCCAGCAGCTTAGTAGGGACTAGCGGGAGGGGCGAGCAGTACTTC
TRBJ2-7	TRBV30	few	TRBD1	CAWSPQWGQVNYEQYF	TGTGCCTGGAGCCCACAGTGGGGACAGGTCAACTACGAGCAGTACTTC
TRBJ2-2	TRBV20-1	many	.	CSARSRGLKTGELFF	TGCAGTGCTAGATCCCGTGGACTGAAAACCGGGGAGCTGTTTTTT
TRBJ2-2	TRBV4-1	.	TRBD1	CASSQGQGNAGELFF	TGCGCCAGCAGCCAAGGACAGGGGAACGCCGGGGAGCTGTTTTTT
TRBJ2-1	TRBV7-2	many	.	CASSLIRYNEQFF	TGTGCCAGCAGCTTGATTCGCTACAATGAGCAGTTCTTC
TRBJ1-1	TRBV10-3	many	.	CAIKDGNTEAFF	TGTGCCATCAAGGACGGGAACACTGAAGCTTTCTTT
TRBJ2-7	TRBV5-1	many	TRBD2	CASSLQPSGSDYEQYF	TGCGCCAGCAGCTTGCAGCCTAGCGGGAGCGACTACGAGCAGTACTTC
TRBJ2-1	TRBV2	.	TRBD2	CASSPLTSGSYNEQFF	TGTGCCAGCAGTCCGTTGACTAGCGGGAGCTACAATGAGCAGTTCTTC